The sequence of this T cell receptor beta chain was determined in a study of cytomegalovirus exposure and HLA in healthy donors. Study-wide findings and caveats: Later work showed greater clonal expansion in HLA-associated TCR beta chains than in equally common others. In vitro work confirmed that a few CMV-associated chains recognize CMV antigens. A previous analysis found most TCR beta V segments productive roughly 90% or roughly 30% of the time.

As to this clone: The antigen remains unidentified.

The CDR3 runs to 14 residues. V lost 4 bases, J lost 4 bases, and 7 bases stayed unmatched. Germline loops: CDR1 SGHRS, CDR2 YFSETQ. Amplification used 60 Vbeta primers and 13 Jbeta primers. Using immunoSEQ multiplex PCR, the repertoire was profiled, and TCRdb retains in-frame clones only, with some absent. Its clone listing holds roughly 50,000 clones. This clonotype originated in a woman in her 40s in good health and CMV-seronegative. The sample comprised PBMCs. V and J are TRBV5-1 and TRBJ2-7; 8 bases map to TRBD2. CDR3 residues: CASSDRTSQYEQYF. For the CDR3, the DNA is TGCGCCAGCAGCGATAGGACTAGCCAGTACGAGCAGTACTTC.